This T cell receptor beta chain is from a study of cytomegalovirus exposure and HLA in healthy donors. Germline CDR1 MGHRA, CDR2 YSYEKL. The CDR3 contains 17 residues. After removal of 0 bases from V and 12 bases from J, the junction contained 14 bases not matched to a gene. The PCR contained 60 Vbeta and 13 Jbeta primers. Assay used: immunoSEQ multiplex PCR; TCRdb lists only in-frame clones, some missing. This sample has 100,000 to 150,000 clones; about 70% occur once, and the top ten carry 2% to 3%. This TCR derives from a woman aged 55-69 years in good health and CMV-seropositive. The specimen sequenced was PBMCs. The chain recombines TRBV4-1 with TRBJ1-6; TRBD1 matches 7 bases. CDR3 in amino acids: CASSQDILITGERPLHF. As DNA, the CDR3 is TGCGCCAGCAGCCAAGATATTCTAATAACAGGGGAGCGACCCCTCCACTTT.